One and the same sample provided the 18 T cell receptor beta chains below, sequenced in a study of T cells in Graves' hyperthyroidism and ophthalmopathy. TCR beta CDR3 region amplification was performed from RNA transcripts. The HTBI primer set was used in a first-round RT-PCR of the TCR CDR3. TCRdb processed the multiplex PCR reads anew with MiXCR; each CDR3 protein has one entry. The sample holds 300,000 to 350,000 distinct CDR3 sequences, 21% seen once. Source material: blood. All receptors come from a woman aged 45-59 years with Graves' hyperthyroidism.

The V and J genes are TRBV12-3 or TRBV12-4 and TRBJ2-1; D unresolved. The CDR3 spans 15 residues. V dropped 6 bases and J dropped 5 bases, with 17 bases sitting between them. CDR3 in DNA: TGTGCCAGCAGCCTCACCGCCGAGGATCACAATGAGCAGTTCTTC. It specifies CASSLTAEDHNEQFF.

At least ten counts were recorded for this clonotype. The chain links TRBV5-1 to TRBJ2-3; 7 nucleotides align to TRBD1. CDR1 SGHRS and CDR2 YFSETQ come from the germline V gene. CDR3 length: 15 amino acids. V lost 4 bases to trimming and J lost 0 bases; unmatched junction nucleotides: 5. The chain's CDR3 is CASSVTGQSTDTQYF. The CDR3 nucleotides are TGCGCCAGCAGCGTGACAGGGCAAAGCACAGATACGCAGTATTTT.

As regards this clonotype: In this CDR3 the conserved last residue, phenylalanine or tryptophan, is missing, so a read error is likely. CDR3 DNA sequence: TGTGCCAGCAGTTTAGCGGGAGGGTACGAGCAGTACCTC. This encodes CASSLAGGYEQYL. This chain links TRBV12-3 or TRBV12-4 with TRBJ2-7; 7 bases fit TRBD2. V gave up 0 bases and J gave up 4 bases; unmatched junction bases: 0. The CDR3 extends over 13 amino acids.

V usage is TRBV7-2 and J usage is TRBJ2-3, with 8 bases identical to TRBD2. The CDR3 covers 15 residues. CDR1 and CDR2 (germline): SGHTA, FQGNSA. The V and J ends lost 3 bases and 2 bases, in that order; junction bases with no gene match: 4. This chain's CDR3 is CASSLRLAYTDTQYF. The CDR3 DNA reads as TGTGCCAGCAGCTTGCGACTAGCGTACACAGATACGCAGTATTTT.

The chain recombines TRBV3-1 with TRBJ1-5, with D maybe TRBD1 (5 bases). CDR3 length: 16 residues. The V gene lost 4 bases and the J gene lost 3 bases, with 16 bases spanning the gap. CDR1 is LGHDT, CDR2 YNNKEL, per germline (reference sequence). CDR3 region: CASSPQRGGPNQPQHF. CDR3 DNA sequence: TGTGCCAGCAGCCCCCAACGGGGGGGACCCAATCAGCCCCAGCATTTT. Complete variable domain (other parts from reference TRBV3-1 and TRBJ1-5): DTAVSQTPKYLVTQMGNDKSIKCEQNLGHDTMYWYKQDSKKFLKIMFSYNNKELIINETVPNRFSPKSPDKAHLNLHINSLELGDSAVYFCASSPQRGGPNQPQHFGDGTRLSIL.

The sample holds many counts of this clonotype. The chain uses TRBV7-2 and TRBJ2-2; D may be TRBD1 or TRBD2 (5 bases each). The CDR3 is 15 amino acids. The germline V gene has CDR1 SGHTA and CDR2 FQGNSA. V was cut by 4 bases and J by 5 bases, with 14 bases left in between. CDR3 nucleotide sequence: TGTGCCAGCAGCTCCAGTGTTTGGGGGACCGGGGAGCTGTTTTTT. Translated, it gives CASSSSVWGTGELFF.

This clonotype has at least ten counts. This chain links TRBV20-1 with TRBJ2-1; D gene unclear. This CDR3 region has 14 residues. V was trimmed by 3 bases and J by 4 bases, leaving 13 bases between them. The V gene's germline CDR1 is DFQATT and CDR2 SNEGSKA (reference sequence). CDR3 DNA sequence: TGCAGTGCTAGGGACGCGGCGTCATACAATGAGCAGTTCTTC. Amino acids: CSARDAASYNEQFF.

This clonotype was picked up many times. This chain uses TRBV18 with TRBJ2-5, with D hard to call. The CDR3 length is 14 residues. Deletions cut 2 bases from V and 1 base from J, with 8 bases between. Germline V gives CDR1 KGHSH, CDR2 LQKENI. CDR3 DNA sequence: TGTGCCAGCTCACCAAACGCCTTCCAAGAGACCCAGTACTTC. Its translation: CASSPNAFQETQYF.

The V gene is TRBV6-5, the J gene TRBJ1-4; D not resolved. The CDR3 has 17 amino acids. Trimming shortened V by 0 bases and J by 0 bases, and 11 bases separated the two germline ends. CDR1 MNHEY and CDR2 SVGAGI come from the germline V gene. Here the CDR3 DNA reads TGTGCCAGCAGTTACTCCGACATAAGCGCAACTAATGAAAAACTGTTTTTT. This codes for CASSYSDISATNEKLFF.

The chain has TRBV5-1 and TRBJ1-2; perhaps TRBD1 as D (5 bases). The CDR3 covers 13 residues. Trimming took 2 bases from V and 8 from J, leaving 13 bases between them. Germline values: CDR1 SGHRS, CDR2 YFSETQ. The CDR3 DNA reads TGCGCCAGCAGCTTAAAAGGACAACTCGGCTACACCTTC. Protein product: CASSLKGQLGYTF.

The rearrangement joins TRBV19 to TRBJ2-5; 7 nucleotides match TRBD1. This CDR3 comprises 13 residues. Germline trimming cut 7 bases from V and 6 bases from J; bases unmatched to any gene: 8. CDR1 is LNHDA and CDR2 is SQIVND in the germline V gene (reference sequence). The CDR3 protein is CASTEGQRKTQYF. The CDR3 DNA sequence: TGTGCCAGTACCGAGGGACAGAGGAAGACCCAGTACTTC.

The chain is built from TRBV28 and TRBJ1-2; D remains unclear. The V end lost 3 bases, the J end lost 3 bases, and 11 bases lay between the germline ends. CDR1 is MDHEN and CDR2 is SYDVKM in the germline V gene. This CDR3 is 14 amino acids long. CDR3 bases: TGTGCCAGCAGTTTCCGACACCCTTACTATGGCTACACCTTC. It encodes CASSFRHPYYGYTF.

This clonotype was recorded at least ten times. This CDR3 is CSAQNRGIKETQYF. The CDR3 DNA sequence: TGCAGTGCTCAAAACCGGGGGATTAAAGAGACCCAGTACTTC. This chain links TRBV20-1 with TRBJ2-5; D is perhaps TRBD2 (6 bases). The CDR3 sequence is 14 residues long. V lost 5 bases and J 3 bases, leaving 16 bases between the germline ends. Germline values: CDR1 DFQATT, CDR2 SNEGSKA (reference sequence).

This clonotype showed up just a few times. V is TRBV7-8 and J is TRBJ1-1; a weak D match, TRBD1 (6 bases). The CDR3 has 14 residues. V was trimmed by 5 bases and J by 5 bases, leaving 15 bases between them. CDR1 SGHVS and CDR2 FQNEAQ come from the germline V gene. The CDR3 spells CASSVGGAWTEAFF. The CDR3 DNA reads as TGTGCCAGCAGCGTGGGGGGCGCTTGGACTGAAGCTTTCTTT.

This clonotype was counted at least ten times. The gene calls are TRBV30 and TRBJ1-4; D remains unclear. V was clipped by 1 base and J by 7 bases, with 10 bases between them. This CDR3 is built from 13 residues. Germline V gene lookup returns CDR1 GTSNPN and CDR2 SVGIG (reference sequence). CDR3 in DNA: TGTGCCTGGAGTGATGTGTCGGTTGAAAAACTGTTTTTT. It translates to CAWSDVSVEKLFF. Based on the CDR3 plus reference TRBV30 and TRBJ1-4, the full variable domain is SQTIHQWPATLVQPVGSPLSLECTVEGTSNPNLYWYRQAAGRGLQLLFYSVGIGQISSEVPQNLSASRPQDRQFILSSKKLLLSDSGFYLCAWSDVSVEKLFFGSGTQLSVL.

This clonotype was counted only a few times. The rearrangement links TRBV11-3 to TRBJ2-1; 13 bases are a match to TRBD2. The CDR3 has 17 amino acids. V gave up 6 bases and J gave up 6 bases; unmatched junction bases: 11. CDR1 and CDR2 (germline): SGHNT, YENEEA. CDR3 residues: CASSGQHGTSGANEQFF. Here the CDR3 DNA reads TGTGCCAGCAGTGGTCAACATGGGACTAGCGGGGCCAATGAGCAGTTCTTC. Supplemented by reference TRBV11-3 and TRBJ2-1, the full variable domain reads EAGVVQSPRYKIIEKKQPVAFWCNPISGHNTLYWYLQNLGQGPELLIRYENEEAVDDSQLPKDRFSAERLKGVDSTLKIQPAELGDSAVYLCASSGQHGTSGANEQFFGPGTRLTVL.

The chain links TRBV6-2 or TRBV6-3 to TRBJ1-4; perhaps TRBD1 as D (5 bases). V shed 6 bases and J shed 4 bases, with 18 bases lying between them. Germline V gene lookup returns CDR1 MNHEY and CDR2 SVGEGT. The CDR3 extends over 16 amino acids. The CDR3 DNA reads TGTGCCAGCAGCCAGAGGGACGTAGGGTTTAATGAAAAACTGTTTTTT. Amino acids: CASSQRDVGFNEKLFF.

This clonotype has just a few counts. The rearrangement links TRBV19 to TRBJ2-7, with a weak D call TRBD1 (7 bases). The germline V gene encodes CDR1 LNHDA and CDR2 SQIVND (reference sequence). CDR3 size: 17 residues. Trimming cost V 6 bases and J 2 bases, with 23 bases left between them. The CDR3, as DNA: TGTGCCAGTAGAAGCAGGAGGGGGCGAGACATGGCCTACGAGCAGTACTTC. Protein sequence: CASRSRRGRDMAYEQYF.